This T cell receptor (beta chain) was recorded in a study of spatial heterogeneity in lung cancer. CDR3 length: 14 amino acids. Germline V gives CDR1 MDHEN, CDR2 SYDVKM. Between the trimmed V and J ends, which lost 3 bases and 2 bases, there was a span of 9 bases. Time point in this sample: sample taken at primary tumor resection. TCRdb passed the 5' RACE reads through MiXCR, listing each CDR3 protein once. The table includes around 63,000 distinct CDR3 sequences, about 5.9% detected once. This clonotype was seen at least ten times. This clonotype was sampled from a female donor with early-stage non-small cell lung cancer. The sample was PBMCs, taken at surgery. This chain links TRBV28 with TRBJ2-3; D gene unclear. The CDR3 protein is CASSLPGYTDTQYF. The DNA of the CDR3 is TGTGCCAGCAGTTTGCCAGGATACACAGATACGCAGTATTTT.